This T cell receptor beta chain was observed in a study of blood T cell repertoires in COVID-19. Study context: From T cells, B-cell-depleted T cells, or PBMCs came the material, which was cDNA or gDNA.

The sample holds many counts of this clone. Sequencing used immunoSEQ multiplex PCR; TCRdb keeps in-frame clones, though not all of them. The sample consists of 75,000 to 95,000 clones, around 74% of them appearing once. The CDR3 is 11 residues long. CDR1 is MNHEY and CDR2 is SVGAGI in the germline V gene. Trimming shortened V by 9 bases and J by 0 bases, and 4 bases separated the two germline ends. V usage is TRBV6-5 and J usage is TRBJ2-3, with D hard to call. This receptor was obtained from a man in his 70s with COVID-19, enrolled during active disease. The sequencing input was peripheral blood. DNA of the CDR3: TGTGCCAGTAGAAGCACAGATACGCAGTATTTT. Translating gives CASRSTDTQYF.